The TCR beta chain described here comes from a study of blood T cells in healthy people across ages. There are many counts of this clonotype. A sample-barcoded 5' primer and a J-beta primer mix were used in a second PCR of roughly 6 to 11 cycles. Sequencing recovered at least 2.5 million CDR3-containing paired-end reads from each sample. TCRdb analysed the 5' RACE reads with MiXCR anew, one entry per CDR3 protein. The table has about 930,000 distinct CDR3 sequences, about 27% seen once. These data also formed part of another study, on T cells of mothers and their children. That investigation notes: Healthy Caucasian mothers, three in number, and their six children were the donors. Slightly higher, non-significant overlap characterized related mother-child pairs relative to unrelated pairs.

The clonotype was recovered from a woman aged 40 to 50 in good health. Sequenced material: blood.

CDR3 coding DNA: TGTGCCAGCAGAAGGGGACGGCTGAACACTGAAGCTTTCTTT. Encoded protein: CASRRGRLNTEAFF. This chain connects TRBV12-3 or TRBV12-4 to TRBJ1-1; a weak D match, TRBD1 (5 bases). The CDR3 sequence is 14 residues long. Trimming took off 6 bases at V and 0 bases at J, with 11 bases between the two ends.